This TCR beta chain came from a study of OX40 agonist ivuxolimab in advanced cancers. Study-wide context: Eligibility admitted prior anti-PD-1, anti-PD-L1 or anti-CTLA-4 therapy; around 38% had some. A partial response was reached by three patients: one with hepatocellular carcinoma and two with cutaneous melanoma.

Here immunoSEQ multiplex PCR was the method, and the copy in TCRdb shows in-frame clones only, minus some. The top ten clones hold roughly 25% of a sample with approximately 28,000 clones, about 83% of them seen once. Germline V lookup: CDR1 SGHDT, CDR2 YYEEEE. Trimming left V 0 bases short and J 5 bases short, with 2 bases between. The CDR3 spans 11 residues. This clone was observed a few times. The chain is built from TRBV5-6 and TRBJ1-1; D is uncertain. This TCR was sampled from an adult with an advanced solid tumor such as melanoma, head and neck, liver or kidney cancer. This material consisted of CD4+ or CD8+ T cells sorted from blood, taken in a trial of the OX40 agonist ivuxolimab. This chain's CDR3 is CASSLGTEAFF. The CDR3 DNA reads as TGTGCCAGCAGCTTGGGTACTGAAGCTTTCTTT. The variable domain in full, with the rest retrieved from reference TRBV5-6 and TRBJ1-1, is DAGVTQSPTHLIKTRGQQVTLRCSPKSGHDTVSWYQQALGQGPQFIFQYYEEEERQRGNFPDRFSGHQFPNYSSELNVNALLLGDSALYLCASSLGTEAFFGQGTRLTVV.